These 4 T cell receptor beta chains originate from one sample sequenced in a study of blood T cell repertoires in COVID-19. Some clones are missing from TCRdb's copy, which holds only in-frame ones; the method was immunoSEQ multiplex PCR. The sample lists roughly 30,000 clones; around 72% were seen once. Sequenced sample: peripheral blood. These receptors were collected from a boy aged 2 to 9 with active or convalescent COVID-19.

This clone was found a few times. The chain is built from TRBV19 and TRBJ1-2, with a possible D match to TRBD1 (6 bases). Germline V gene data show CDR1 as LNHDA and CDR2 as SQIVND (reference sequence). The V end lost 6 bases, the J end lost 1 base, and 21 bases lay between the germline ends. The CDR3 has 17 amino acids. This CDR3 is CASSPNGYRAGNYGYTF. CDR3 nucleotides: TGTGCCAGTAGCCCTAATGGTTACAGGGCGGGTAACTATGGCTACACCTTC.

In nucleotides, the CDR3 is TGTGCCAGCAGCTTAGATTGGCTAGCGGGTTACTACGAGCAGTACTTC. Its translation: CASSLDWLAGYYEQYF. V and J are TRBV11-2 and TRBJ2-7; 8 nucleotides agree with TRBD2. Trimming took 0 bases from V and 3 from J; bases not matched to a gene: 7. Germline CDR1 is SGHAT and CDR2 is FQNNGV. The CDR3 length is 16 residues.

This clone has more than one count but fewer than ten. This rearrangement joins TRBV10-3 to TRBJ2-3; D remains unclear. The CDR3 extends over 11 amino acids. Trimming cost V 7 bases and J 0 bases, with 2 bases left between them. CDR1 and CDR2 from the germline V gene are ENHRY and SYGVKD. The CDR3 nucleotides read TGTGCCATCACTAGCACAGATACGCAGTATTTT. It translates to CAITSTDTQYF.

The chain combines TRBV2 with TRBJ2-2; D gene unclear. The V end lost 3 bases, the J end lost 4 bases, and 6 bases lay between the germline ends. Germline lookup yields CDR1 SNHLY and CDR2 FYNNEI. The CDR3 extends over 13 amino acids. CDR3 sequence: CASSEASTGELFF. Here the CDR3 DNA reads TGTGCCAGCAGTGAGGCTTCCACCGGGGAGCTGTTTTTT.